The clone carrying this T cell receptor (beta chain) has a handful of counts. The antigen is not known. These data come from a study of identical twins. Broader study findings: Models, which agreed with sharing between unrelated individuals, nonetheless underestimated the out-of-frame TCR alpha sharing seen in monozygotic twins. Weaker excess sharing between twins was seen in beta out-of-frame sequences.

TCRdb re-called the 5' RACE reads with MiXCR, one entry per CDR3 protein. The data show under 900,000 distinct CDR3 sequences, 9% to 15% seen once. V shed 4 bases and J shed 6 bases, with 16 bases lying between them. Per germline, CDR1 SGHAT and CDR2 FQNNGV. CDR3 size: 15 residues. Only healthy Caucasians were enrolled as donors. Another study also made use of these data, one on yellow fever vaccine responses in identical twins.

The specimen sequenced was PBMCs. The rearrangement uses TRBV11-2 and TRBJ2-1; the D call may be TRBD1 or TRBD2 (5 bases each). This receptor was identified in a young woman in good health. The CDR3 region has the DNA TGTGCCAGCAGCTCACAGCGAGCTGGGGGCAATGAGCAGTTCTTC. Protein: CASSSQRAGGNEQFF.